This entry features one T cell receptor (beta chain) sequence. Its cognate antigen is unknown. This entry belongs to a study of cytomegalovirus exposure and HLA in healthy donors. On the study more broadly: The 95 to 150 validation repertoires were produced on the same platform as the roughly 700 repertoires of the first cohort. This was reported in a later analysis. Broader study findings: Whilst most TCR sequences proved rare, a subset of public TCRs occurred across many donors.

Assay used: immunoSEQ multiplex PCR; TCRdb lists only in-frame clones, some missing. The sample yields 150,000 to 200,000 clones, less than 90% seen once. Germline V gene data show CDR1 as MGHRA and CDR2 as YSYEKL. There are 11 residues in the CDR3. With 5 bases removed from V and 12 bases from J, the gap between germline ends came to 11 bases. The sample consisted of PBMCs. The TCR was taken from a woman between 25 and 40 years old in good health and CMV-seronegative. V is TRBV4-1 and J is TRBJ2-4; D uncertain. CDR3 nucleotide sequence: TGCGCCAGCAGCAACGTTGACCATCAGTACTTC. As protein: CASSNVDHQYF.